This T cell receptor beta chain was captured by sequencing in a study of prognosis after radiotherapy for stage I lung cancer. Study summary: Patients with tumors diagnosed as squamous cell carcinoma numbered about seven, and those with adenocarcinoma twelve. Regarding the study as a whole: Post-treatment Shannon entropy following stereotactic body radiation therapy was lower among patients who developed distant metastases.

Regarding this clonotype: Its antigen is currently unknown.

From genomic DNA, two-round multiplex PCR was used to amplify TCR beta CDR3. Amplification in first-round PCR relied on primers specific to each TRBV and TRBJ gene. TCRdb ran MiXCR on the multiplex PCR reads and lists one entry per CDR3 protein. Of tens of thousands of distinct CDR3 sequences in the sample, just over 40% are singletons; the top ten hold roughly 35%. Germline CDR1 SGHRS, CDR2 YFSETQ. V was pared by 0 bases and J by 6 bases, with 17 bases between. The CDR3 extends over 16 amino acids. The chain couples TRBV5-1 to TRBJ2-3; perhaps D is TRBD1 or TRBD2 (5 bases each). The TCR comes from a donor at least 50 years old with non-small cell lung cancer. The input for sequencing was PBMCs, taken before or after stereotactic body radiation therapy (not recorded which). The CDR3 nucleotides read TGCGCCAGCAGCTTGGCAGGGCGGGTGCCGGAGGATACGCAGTATTTT. It is translated as CASSLAGRVPEDTQYF.